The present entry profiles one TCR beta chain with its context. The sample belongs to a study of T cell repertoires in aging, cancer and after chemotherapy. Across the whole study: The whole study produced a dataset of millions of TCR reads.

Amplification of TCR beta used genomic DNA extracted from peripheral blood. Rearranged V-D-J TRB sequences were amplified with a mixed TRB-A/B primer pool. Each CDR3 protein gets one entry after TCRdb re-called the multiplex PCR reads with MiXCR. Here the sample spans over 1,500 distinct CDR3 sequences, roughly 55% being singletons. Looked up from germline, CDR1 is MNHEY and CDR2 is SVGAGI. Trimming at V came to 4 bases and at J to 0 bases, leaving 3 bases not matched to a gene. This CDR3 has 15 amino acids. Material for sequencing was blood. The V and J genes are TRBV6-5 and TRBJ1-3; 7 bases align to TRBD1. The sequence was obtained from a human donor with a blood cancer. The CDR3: CASSSGQASGNTIYF. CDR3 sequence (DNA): TGTGCCAGCAGTTCTGGACAGGCCTCTGGAAACACCATATATTTT.